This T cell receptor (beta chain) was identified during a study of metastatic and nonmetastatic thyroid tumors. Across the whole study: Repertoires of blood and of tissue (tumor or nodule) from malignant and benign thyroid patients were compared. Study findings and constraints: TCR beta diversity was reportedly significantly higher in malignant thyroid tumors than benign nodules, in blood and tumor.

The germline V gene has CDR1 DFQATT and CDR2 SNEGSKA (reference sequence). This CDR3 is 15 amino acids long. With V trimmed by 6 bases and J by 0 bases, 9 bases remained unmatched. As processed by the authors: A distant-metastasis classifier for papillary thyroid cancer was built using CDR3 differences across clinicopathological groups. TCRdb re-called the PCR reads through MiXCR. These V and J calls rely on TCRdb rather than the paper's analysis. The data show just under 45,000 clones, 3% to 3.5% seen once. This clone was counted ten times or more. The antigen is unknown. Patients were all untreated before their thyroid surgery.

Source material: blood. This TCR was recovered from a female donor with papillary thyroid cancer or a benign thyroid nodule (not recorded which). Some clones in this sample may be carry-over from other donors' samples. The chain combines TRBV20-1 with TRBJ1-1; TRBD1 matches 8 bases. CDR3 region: CSALPRTGLNTEAFF. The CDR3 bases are TGCAGTGCCCTTCCCAGGACAGGGTTGAACACTGAAGCTTTCTTT.